A selection of T cell receptor beta chains follows, all from one sample in a study of metastatic and nonmetastatic thyroid tumors. TCRdb used MiXCR to call clones anew from the PCR reads. The sample holds some 16,000 clones, approximately 12% seen once. Sequencing used tumor tissue. Receptors originate from a female donor with papillary thyroid cancer or a benign thyroid nodule (not recorded which). Some clones in this sample may be carry-over from other donors' samples. CDR3s include the opening cysteine and the closing phenylalanine or tryptophan. D genes are given only for firm matches. Where a row states a size, it is once, few, many or the class of an expanded clone; other rows omit it.

>.|many|TRBJ1-2|TRBV6-1
CASRIRGGRGYTF
TGTGCCAGCCGAATTCGCGGTGGGCGAGGCTACACCTTC
>.|many|TRBJ2-3|TRBV20-1
CSARYQNSADTQYF
TGCAGTGCTAGATACCAGAACTCCGCAGATACGCAGTATTTT
>.|many|TRBJ1-1|TRBV4-2
CASSPLPRDTEAFF
TGTGCCAGCAGCCCGCTACCCAGGGACACTGAAGCTTTCTTT
>.|few|TRBJ2-3|TRBV9
CASSVSPWADTQYF
TGTGCCAGCAGCGTAAGTCCCTGGGCAGATACGCAGTATTTT
>.|many|TRBJ2-1|TRBV20-1
CSAPGTTRDEQFF
TGCAGTGCGCCAGGGACAACCCGAGATGAGCAGTTCTTC
>.|many|TRBJ2-7|TRBV6-1
CASRISYEQYF
TGTGCCAGCAGGATCTCCTACGAGCAGTACTTC
>.|.|TRBJ2-7|TRBV30
CAWSAGVPSYEQYF
TGTGCCTGGAGTGCAGGGGTACCCTCCTACGAGCAGTACTTC
>.|.|TRBJ2-5|TRBV19
CASSLLGRETQYF
TGCGCCAGTAGCCTCCTGGGACGGGAGACCCAGTACTTC
>TRBD1|many|TRBJ2-5|TRBV5-1
CASGTGETQYF
TGCGCCAGCGGGACAGGGGAGACCCAGTACTTC
>TRBD1|medium-sized|TRBJ2-7|TRBV6-1
CASRAEGQYYEQYF
TGTGCCAGCAGAGCAGAGGGACAGTACTACGAGCAGTACTTC
>.|many|TRBJ1-2|TRBV19
CATSRDGANYGYTF
TGTGCCACTAGCCGGGACGGAGCTAACTATGGCTACACCTTC
>.|many|TRBJ2-5|TRBV11-3
CASSLQPGPPKETQYF
TGTGCCAGCAGCTTACAACCGGGACCGCCGAAAGAGACCCAGTACTTC
>.|many|TRBJ2-1|TRBV27
CASSLSLPVKNEQFF
TGTGCCAGCAGTTTAAGTCTTCCAGTAAAGAATGAGCAGTTCTTC
>.|many|TRBJ2-1|TRBV14
CASSHRHSVYNEQFF
TGTGCCAGCAGCCATCGGCACTCGGTATACAATGAGCAGTTCTTC
>TRBD2|many|TRBJ2-3|TRBV20-1
CSASGTSGSPDTQYF
TGCAGTGCTAGTGGGACTAGCGGGAGCCCAGATACGCAGTATTTT
>TRBD1|many|TRBJ1-1|TRBV20-1
CSARDGTGTGGLGEAFF
TGCAGTGCTAGAGATGGCACCGGGACAGGGGGTCTAGGTGAAGCTTTCTTT
>.|many|TRBJ2-1|TRBV6-5
CASSYSQGYEQFF
TGTGCCAGCAGTTACTCCCAGGGATATGAGCAGTTCTTC
>.|many|TRBJ2-7|TRBV7-9
CASSMSDAYEQYF
TGTGCCAGTAGTATGAGTGACGCCTACGAGCAGTACTTC
>TRBD1|.|TRBJ1-2|TRBV27
CASRLLTGEGGYAF
TGTGCCAGCAGGCTACTGACAGGGGAGGGCGGCTACGCCTTC
>.|.|TRBJ2-7|TRBV6-1
CSSSLGQSLSGYEQYF
TGTTCCAGCAGTCTCGGACAGTCCCTCAGCGGTTACGAGCAGTACTTC
>.|many|TRBJ1-1|TRBV7-2
CASSLEMTGNTEAFF
TGTGCCAGCAGCTTAGAGATGACGGGGAACACTGAAGCTTTCTTT
>.|many|TRBJ1-4|TRBV15
CATSRDPRVEEKLFF
TGTGCCACCAGCAGAGATCCCAGGGTAGAGGAAAAACTGTTTTTT
>.|many|TRBJ1-1|TRBV7-9
CASSYIGAGNTEAFF
TGTGCCAGCAGCTATATAGGGGCGGGGAACACTGAAGCTTTCTTT
>.|many|TRBJ1-4|TRBV6-1
CASSGALSVGEKLFF
TGTGCCAGCAGTGGGGCCTTAAGCGTGGGTGAAAAACTGTTTTTT
>TRBD2|many|TRBJ2-7|TRBV6-6
CASSYSLAGGSSYEQYF
TGTGCCAGCAGTTACTCCCTAGCGGGAGGGAGCTCCTACGAGCAGTACTTC
>TRBD1|few|TRBJ2-5|TRBV6-1
CASIPGTGGAETQYF
TGTGCCAGCATTCCCGGGACAGGGGGCGCGGAGACCCAGTACTTC